Shown below are 22 T cell receptor beta chains from a single sample sequenced in a study of T-cell reconstitution after alpha-beta-depleted transplantation in children. This sample's TCRbeta library carried unique molecular identifier barcodes. From the PCR reads, TCRdb called clonotypes with MiXCR, one entry per CDR3 protein. The sample yields approximately 400,000 distinct CDR3 sequences, roughly a tenth seen once. The sample was PBMCs from the stem cell graft donor, taken from the stem cell graft. These receptors were obtained from a human donor who donated a stem cell graft to a child with acute myeloid leukemia.

This clonotype turned up a few times. This sequence joins TRBV12-3 or TRBV12-4 and TRBJ2-2; 8 nucleotides line up with TRBD1. V shed 5 bases and J 1 base; nucleotides not matched to a gene: 6. The CDR3 contains 16 residues. CDR3 region: CASSPTTGGNTGELFF. The CDR3 DNA reads as TGTGCCAGCAGTCCAACAACAGGGGGGAACACCGGGGAGCTGTTTTTT.

This clonotype was seen a few times. V and J are TRBV20-1 and TRBJ2-7; 9 nucleotides agree with TRBD2. Germline-derived CDR1 and CDR2 are DFQATT and SNEGSKA (reference sequence). V shed 4 bases and J 5 bases; nucleotides not matched to a gene: 9. The CDR3 covers 14 residues. The CDR3: CSANPGTSHDEQYF. The CDR3 nucleotides read TGCAGTGCTAACCCCGGGACTAGCCACGACGAGCAGTACTTC.

The chain combines TRBV6-5 with TRBJ2-5; possible D gene TRBD1, 5 bases. Germline-derived CDR1 and CDR2 are MNHEY and SVGAGI. The CDR3 has 15 amino acids. Trimming left V 6 bases short and J 2 bases short, with 16 bases between. CDR3 in DNA: TGTGCCAGCAGGAGATCGTGGGGCAGTCAAGAGACCCAGTACTTC. Its protein product is CASRRSWGSQETQYF.

The chain links TRBV27 to TRBJ2-7, with D perhaps matching TRBD1 (6 bases). Germline V lookup: CDR1 MNHEY, CDR2 SMNVEV (reference sequence). Trimming pared 10 bases from V and 5 bases from J, leaving 18 bases between. The CDR3 extends over 13 amino acids. The CDR3 spells CATHEQGRNEQYF. The CDR3 region has the DNA TGTGCCACCCATGAACAGGGCCGAAACGAGCAGTACTTC.

The chain has TRBV5-6 and TRBJ1-2, with 7 bases matching TRBD1. Germline loops: CDR1 SGHDT, CDR2 YYEEEE. CDR3 length equals 13 residues. Trimming cost V 4 bases and J 4 bases; bases outside gene matches: 4. This chain's CDR3 is CASSGGQTYGYTF. CDR3 in DNA: TGTGCCAGCAGCGGGGGACAGACCTATGGCTACACCTTC.

In its sample, this clonotype was seen a few times. The chain couples TRBV3-1 to TRBJ2-1; D remains unclear. CDR1 and CDR2 from the germline V gene are LGHDT and YNNKEL (reference sequence). The CDR3 runs 14 residues. The V and J ends lost 0 bases and 4 bases respectively, with 7 bases between them. Here the CDR3 reads CASSQDWGYNEQFF. The CDR3 region has the DNA TGTGCCAGCAGCCAAGATTGGGGATACAATGAGCAGTTCTTC.

V usage is TRBV5-1 and J usage is TRBJ2-1; maybe TRBD1 (5 bases). The CDR3 totals 13 residues. The germline V and J ends were trimmed by 4 bases and 3 bases, with 8 bases remaining between them. Germline lookup yields CDR1 SGHRS and CDR2 YFSETQ. This CDR3 is CASSLRDYNEQFF. The DNA of the CDR3 is TGCGCCAGCAGCCTCAGGGACTACAATGAGCAGTTCTTC.

The table lists this clonotype with many counts. The CDR3 coding sequence is TGTGCCAGCAGCTTGGATGGAGACAATGAGCAGTTCTTC. It specifies CASSLDGDNEQFF. The chain employs TRBV7-9 and TRBJ2-1; D is unclear. This CDR3 is built from 13 residues. V was cut by 3 bases and J by 5 bases, with 8 bases left in between. Germline V gives CDR1 SEHNR, CDR2 FQNEAQ (reference sequence).

The chain is built from TRBV20-1 and TRBJ1-1; D remains ambiguous. The V gene lost 3 bases and the J gene lost 0 bases, with 8 bases spanning the gap. There are 13 residues in the CDR3. Germline V gene data show CDR1 as DFQATT and CDR2 as SNEGSKA (reference sequence). In DNA form, the CDR3 reads TGCAGTGCTAGTTCCAGGCTGAACACTGAAGCTTTCTTT. Translating gives CSASSRLNTEAFF.

This clonotype came up a few times. The chain links TRBV7-8 to TRBJ1-1, with TRBD1 matching over 11 bases. Germline trimming cut 5 bases from V and 6 bases from J; bases unmatched to any gene: 5. Germline assignment: CDR1 SGHVS and CDR2 FQNEAQ. The CDR3 is made up of 14 amino acids. CDR3 bases: TGTGCCAGCAGCGACGGGACAGGGGGGCCTGAAGCTTTCTTT. Translating it yields CASSDGTGGPEAFF.

V is TRBV20-1 and J is TRBJ2-5, with 7 nucleotides matching TRBD2. Germline lookup yields CDR1 DFQATT and CDR2 SNEGSKA (reference sequence). The J segment lost 2 bases and the V segment lost 1 base, leaving 1 base of the junction unmatched. The CDR3 sequence is 13 residues long. The CDR3 spells CSARASGQETQYF. CDR3 nucleotides: TGCAGTGCTAGAGCTAGCGGTCAAGAGACCCAGTACTTC.

The chain is built from TRBV6-4 and TRBJ2-3; 7 bases agree with TRBD2. The germline gives CDR1 MRHNA, CDR2 SNTAGT. The ends lost 2 bases at V and 1 base at J; junction bases unmatched: 3. This CDR3 contains 15 residues. The CDR3 DNA reads TGTGCCAGCAGTGACGGTGCGGGAGGCACAGATACGCAGTATTTT. The encoded protein is CASSDGAGGTDTQYF.

V and J are TRBV20-1 and TRBJ1-4, with D hard to call. Germline lookup yields CDR1 DFQATT and CDR2 SNEGSKA (reference sequence). With 0 bases removed from V and 5 bases from J, the gap between germline ends came to 7 bases. The CDR3 runs 13 residues. CDR3 in DNA: TGCAGTGCTAGAGATGGCGGCAATGAAAAACTGTTTTTT. Its translation is CSARDGGNEKLFF.

V usage is TRBV5-1 and J usage is TRBJ2-3, with 10 bases that match TRBD1. The CDR3 covers 14 residues. CDR1 is SGHRS, CDR2 YFSETQ, per germline. V lost 6 bases to trimming and J lost 6 bases; unmatched junction nucleotides: 7. The CDR3 loop is CASTSGQGLDTQYF. CDR3 nucleotide sequence: TGCGCCAGCACCTCGGGACAGGGGCTGGATACGCAGTATTTT.

This clonotype was seen a handful of times. V and J are TRBV5-1 and TRBJ2-2, with TRBD1 as a possible D gene (5 bases). V lost 4 bases and J 1 base, leaving 14 bases between the germline ends. CDR1 SGHRS and CDR2 YFSETQ come from the germline V gene. The CDR3 spans 16 residues. This CDR3 reads CASSNHYDRNTGELFF. CDR3 coding DNA: TGCGCCAGCAGCAACCACTACGACAGGAACACCGGGGAGCTGTTTTTT.

This clonotype was picked up a small number of times. The gene calls are TRBV20-1 and TRBJ2-1; the D is unclear. The CDR3 totals 13 residues. Germline-derived CDR1 and CDR2 are DFQATT and SNEGSKA (reference sequence). The ends were cut back, 6 bases at V and 3 bases at J, with 12 bases in the middle. CDR3 protein: CSARGALYNEQFF. The DNA of the CDR3 is TGCAGTGCCCGAGGTGCCCTCTACAATGAGCAGTTCTTC.

This chain connects TRBV5-6 to TRBJ1-2, with D possibly TRBD1 on 5 matching bases. From germline, CDR1 is SGHDT and CDR2 YYEEEE. The CDR3 is 15 amino acids. With 0 bases removed from V and 4 bases from J, the gap between germline ends came to 13 bases. CDR3 sequence: CASSLEGPEGYGYTF. The CDR3 region has the DNA TGTGCCAGCAGCTTGGAGGGGCCCGAGGGCTATGGCTACACCTTC.

This chain uses TRBV30 with TRBJ1-6, with TRBD1 identical over 8 bases. This CDR3 has 14 amino acids. The V gene end was trimmed by 5 bases and the J gene end by 7 bases; junction bases not matched to a gene: 7. Germline lookup yields CDR1 GTSNPN and CDR2 SVGIG (reference sequence). This chain's CDR3 is CAWDRGVSNSPLHF. CDR3 DNA sequence: TGTGCCTGGGACAGGGGCGTCTCAAATTCACCCCTCCACTTT.

A few counts support this clonotype. V is TRBV29-1 and J is TRBJ2-3; 8 bases align to TRBD1. The germline gives CDR1 SQVTM, CDR2 ANQGSEA. CDR3 size: 13 residues. J lost 5 bases, V lost 6 bases, and 7 bases had no gene match. CDR3 protein: CSVIQGALDTQYF. As DNA, the CDR3 is TGCAGCGTGATCCAGGGGGCCTTAGATACGCAGTATTTT.

This clonotype occurred a few times. J is TRBJ1-2 and V is TRBV6-4, with TRBD1 matching over 9 bases. Germline V gene sequence: CDR1 MRHNA, CDR2 SNTAGT. This CDR3 is built from 22 residues. Losses at the gene ends were 5 bases for V and 1 base for J; bases not matched to a gene: 26. CDR3: CASSPHRLTGGAAELFNYGYTF. For the CDR3, the DNA is TGTGCCAGCAGTCCGCACCGCTTAACAGGGGGCGCGGCGGAATTGTTTAACTATGGCTACACCTTC.

The rearrangement links TRBV27 to TRBJ2-6, with D perhaps matching TRBD2 (6 bases). The CDR3 is made up of 15 amino acids. Germline lookup yields CDR1 MNHEY and CDR2 SMNVEV (reference sequence). Trimming shortened V by 6 bases and J by 0 bases, and 9 bases separated the two germline ends. Here the CDR3 reads CASRGGVSGANVLTF. The CDR3 DNA reads TGTGCCAGCAGGGGAGGAGTCTCTGGGGCCAACGTCCTGACTTTC.

This chain connects TRBV7-8 to TRBJ2-1, with 15 positions matching TRBD2. Germline CDR1 and CDR2: SGHVS and FQNEAQ. There are 18 residues in the CDR3. V lost 5 bases, J lost 0 bases, and 5 bases stayed unmatched. Written as DNA, the CDR3 is TGTGCCAGCAGCGCGAGGACTAGCGGGGGGGTCTCCTACAATGAGCAGTTCTTC. Amino acids: CASSARTSGGVSYNEQFF.